These T cell receptor beta chains were read from a single sample in a study of T cell responses to AZD1222 COVID-19 vaccine. The repertoire was sequenced with immunoSEQ multiplex PCR; TCRdb's copy has only in-frame clones and lacks some. Among fewer than 120,000 clones listed, about 94% were seen once. The specimen comprised peripheral blood, sampled 28 days after the second AZD1222 dose. Receptor source: an adult who received the AZD1222 COVID-19 vaccine. Each CDR3 is given without its conserved first and last residue. The D gene is left open where the match is weak.

J gene	V gene	D gene	CDR3 protein
TRBJ2-1	TRBV10-1	TRBD2	ASSEGLAGSNEQF
TRBJ1-6	TRBV5-6	.	ASRTAPRAPLH
TRBJ2-2	TRBV2	.	ASRVLELF
TRBJ1-2	TRBV7-6	.	ASDRYYGYT
TRBJ2-1	TRBV30	.	ACLVGGKGSYNEQF
TRBJ1-6	TRBV3-1/TRBV3-2	.	ASSPHEEAALSPLH
TRBJ2-4	TRBV5-4	TRBD1	ASSSLTGSKNIQY
TRBJ2-3	TRBV2	.	ASSEASRVDTQY
TRBJ1-2	TRBV6-5	.	ASSYSLENLNYGYT
TRBJ1-1	TRBV5-3	.	ARSLVRLKHTEAF
TRBJ2-2	TRBV6-5	TRBD1	ASLRTGTNTGELF
TRBJ2-3	TRBV10-3	TRBD2	AIRIAGGTDTQY
TRBJ2-1	TRBV5-1	TRBD2	ASSPLLAGYNEQF
TRBJ2-1	TRBV24-1	.	ATSDPNYNEQF
TRBJ1-4	TRBV4-1	TRBD1	ASSQPGQPNEKLF
TRBJ2-7	TRBV5-1	.	ASSQGRSYEQY
TRBJ1-2	TRBV4-2	.	ASSHLDGGGGYT
TRBJ2-7	TRBV11-3	TRBD2	ASSLGGRAGYEQY
TRBJ2-2	TRBV18	TRBD2	ASSPGLVVGELF
TRBJ1-5	TRBV28	TRBD1	AAGGVNQPQH
TRBJ2-7	TRBV6-5	.	ASINDWSSYEQY
TRBJ1-1	TRBV19	TRBD1	ASGRQGVAEAF
TRBJ2-1	TRBV11-3	.	ASSLSDGSSYNEQF
TRBJ2-5	TRBV6-5	TRBD2	ASRPMGLAEETQY
TRBJ2-1	TRBV5-1	TRBD2	ASSLALAGSYNEQF
TRBJ1-2	TRBV6-2/TRBV6-3	.	ASSYSGSYGYT
TRBJ1-5	TRBV2	.	ASSEVRENQPQH
TRBJ2-3	TRBV10-3	TRBD2	AIQLALTDTQY
TRBJ1-1	TRBV14	.	ASSQQDLGGTEAF
TRBJ2-3	TRBV5-5	TRBD2	ASSLALSGGAYDTQY
TRBJ2-7	TRBV11-2	.	ASSSPGQTGSYEQY
TRBJ2-3	TRBV2	TRBD2	ASSPGTSGRTDTQY
TRBJ1-2	TRBV3-1/TRBV3-2	TRBD1	ASSQGQGMGGYT
TRBJ2-1	TRBV19	TRBD2	ASSPGLAGGPSSYNEQF
TRBJ1-4	TRBV27	.	ASSLRSATNEKLF
TRBJ1-2	TRBV5-8	.	ASSLVQRDYGYT
TRBJ1-6	TRBV10-3	.	AISEAATGSSYNSPLH
TRBJ2-1	TRBV6-2/TRBV6-3	.	ASSSALANEQF
TRBJ1-1	TRBV5-6	.	ASSLAVWDWL
TRBJ1-2	TRBV28	TRBD1	ASSLSTGGAYGYT
TRBJ1-1	TRBV5-1	TRBD1	ASSLLRQGAGVFTEAF
TRBJ1-5	TRBV11-2	.	ASSLDRGGNQPQH
TRBJ1-1	TRBV3-1/TRBV3-2	.	ASSQDWGSEAF
TRBJ2-7	TRBV19	TRBD1	ASGRAGAQGANEQY
TRBJ1-2	TRBV27	TRBD1	ASSPGTGGNYGYT
TRBJ2-3	TRBV6-6	TRBD2	ATSGKGDTQY
TRBJ1-2	TRBV15	TRBD1	ATSRGQGSYGYT
TRBJ1-5	TRBV6-6	TRBD1	ASRPAGTADQPQH
TRBJ1-6	TRBV29-1	TRBD1	SVLLGQGTSSPLH
TRBJ1-1	TRBV2	.	ASWATSEAF
TRBJ1-5	TRBV18	.	ASSPSGDSNQPQH